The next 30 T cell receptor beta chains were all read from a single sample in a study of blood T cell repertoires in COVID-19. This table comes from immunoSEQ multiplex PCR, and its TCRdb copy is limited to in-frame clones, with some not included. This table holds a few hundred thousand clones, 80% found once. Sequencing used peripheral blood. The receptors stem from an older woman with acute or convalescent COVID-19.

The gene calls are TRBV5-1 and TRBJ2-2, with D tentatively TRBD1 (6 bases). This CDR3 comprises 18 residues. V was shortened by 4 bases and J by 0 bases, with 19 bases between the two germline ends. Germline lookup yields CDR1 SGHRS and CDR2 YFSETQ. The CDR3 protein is CASSLTMLQGANTGELFF. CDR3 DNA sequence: TGCGCCAGCAGCCTAACCATGTTACAGGGCGCGAACACCGGGGAGCTGTTTTTT.

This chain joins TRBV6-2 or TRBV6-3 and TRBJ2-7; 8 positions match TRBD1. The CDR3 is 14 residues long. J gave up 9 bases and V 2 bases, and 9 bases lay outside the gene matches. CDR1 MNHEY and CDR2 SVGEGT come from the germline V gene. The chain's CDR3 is CASSYGRQGWVQYF. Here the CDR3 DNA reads TGTGCCAGCAGTTACGGCAGACAGGGGTGGGTGCAGTACTTC.

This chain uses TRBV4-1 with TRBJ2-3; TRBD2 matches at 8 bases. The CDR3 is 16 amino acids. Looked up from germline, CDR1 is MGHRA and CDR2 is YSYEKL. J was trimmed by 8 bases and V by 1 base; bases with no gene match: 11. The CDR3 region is CASSQVGLDGGGTQYF. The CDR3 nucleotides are TGCGCCAGCAGCCAAGTGGGACTAGATGGTGGAGGTACGCAGTATTTT.

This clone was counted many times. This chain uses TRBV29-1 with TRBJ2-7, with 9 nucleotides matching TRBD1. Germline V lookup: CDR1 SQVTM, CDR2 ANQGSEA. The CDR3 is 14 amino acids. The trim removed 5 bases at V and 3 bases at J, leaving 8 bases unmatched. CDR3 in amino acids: CSVLAGQGGYEQYF. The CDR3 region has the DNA TGCAGCGTTCTGGCGGGACAGGGCGGCTACGAGCAGTACTTC.

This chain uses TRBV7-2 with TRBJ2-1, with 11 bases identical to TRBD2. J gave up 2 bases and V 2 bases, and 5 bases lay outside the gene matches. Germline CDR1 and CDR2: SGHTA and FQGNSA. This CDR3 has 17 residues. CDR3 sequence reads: CASSLLTTSGAYNEQFF. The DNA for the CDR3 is TGTGCCAGCAGCTTATTAACGACTAGCGGGGCCTACAATGAGCAGTTCTTC.

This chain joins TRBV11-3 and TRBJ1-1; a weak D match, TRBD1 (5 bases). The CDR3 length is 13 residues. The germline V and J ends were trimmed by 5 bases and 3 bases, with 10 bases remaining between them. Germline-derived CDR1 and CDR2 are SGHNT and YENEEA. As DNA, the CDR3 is TGTGCCAGCAGCATCCAGGGTGACACTGAAGCTTTCTTT. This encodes CASSIQGDTEAFF.

The CDR3 DNA is TGTGCCAGCTCACTGCAGGGGGATTATACCAAAAACATTCAGTACTTC. This codes for CASSLQGDYTKNIQYF. The chain couples TRBV18 to TRBJ2-4, with TRBD1 matching 7 bases. Germline V gene lookup returns CDR1 KGHSH and CDR2 LQKENI. Germline trimming cut 4 bases from V and 2 bases from J; bases unmatched to any gene: 8. This CDR3 is built from 16 residues.

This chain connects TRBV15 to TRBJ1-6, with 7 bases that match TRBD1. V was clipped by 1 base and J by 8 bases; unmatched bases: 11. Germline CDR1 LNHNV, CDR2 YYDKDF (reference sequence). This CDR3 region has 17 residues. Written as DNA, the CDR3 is TGTGCCACCAGCAGAGGTGGGACAGTCGGGTCCTATTCACCCCTCCACTTT. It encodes CATSRGGTVGSYSPLHF.

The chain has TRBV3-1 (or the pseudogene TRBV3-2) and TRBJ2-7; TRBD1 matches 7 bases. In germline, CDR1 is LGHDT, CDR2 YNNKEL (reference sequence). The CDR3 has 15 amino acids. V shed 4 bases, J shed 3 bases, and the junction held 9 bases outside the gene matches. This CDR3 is CASSPSGGRYYEQYF. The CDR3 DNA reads TGTGCCAGCAGCCCCTCAGGGGGTAGGTACTACGAGCAGTACTTC.

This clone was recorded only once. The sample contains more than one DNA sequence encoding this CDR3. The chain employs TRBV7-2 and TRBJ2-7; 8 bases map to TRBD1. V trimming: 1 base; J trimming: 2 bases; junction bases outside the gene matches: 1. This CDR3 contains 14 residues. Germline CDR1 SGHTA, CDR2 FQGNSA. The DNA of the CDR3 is TGTGCCAGCAGCTTAGAACAGGGGGCCTACGAGCAGTACTTC. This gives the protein CASSLEQGAYEQYF.

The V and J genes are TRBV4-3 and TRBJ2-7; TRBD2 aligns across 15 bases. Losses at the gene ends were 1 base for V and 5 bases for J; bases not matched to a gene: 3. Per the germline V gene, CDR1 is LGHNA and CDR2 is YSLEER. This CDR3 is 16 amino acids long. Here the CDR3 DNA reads TGCGCCAGCAGCCAAGGGACTAGCGGGGGGGCCGACGAGCAGTACTTC. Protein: CASSQGTSGGADEQYF.

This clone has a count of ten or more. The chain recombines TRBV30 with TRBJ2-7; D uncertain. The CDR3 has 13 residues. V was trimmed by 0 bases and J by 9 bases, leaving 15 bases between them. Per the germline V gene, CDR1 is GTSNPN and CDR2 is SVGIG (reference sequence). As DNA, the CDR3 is TGTGCCTGGAGTGTACCTCAGTTCCCAGGGCAGTACTTC. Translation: CAWSVPQFPGQYF.

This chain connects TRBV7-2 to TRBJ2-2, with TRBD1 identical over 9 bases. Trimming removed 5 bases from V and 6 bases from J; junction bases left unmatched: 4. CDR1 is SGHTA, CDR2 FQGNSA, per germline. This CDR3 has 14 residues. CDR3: CASSPYRGPGELFF. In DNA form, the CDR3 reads TGTGCCAGCAGCCCATACAGGGGGCCCGGGGAGCTGTTTTTT.

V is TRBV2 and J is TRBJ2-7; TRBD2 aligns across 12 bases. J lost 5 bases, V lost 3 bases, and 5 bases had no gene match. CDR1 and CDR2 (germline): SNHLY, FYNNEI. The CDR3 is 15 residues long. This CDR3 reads CASSDRSSGRDEQYV. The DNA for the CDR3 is TGTGCCAGCAGTGATCGGTCTAGCGGGAGGGACGAGCAGTACGTC.

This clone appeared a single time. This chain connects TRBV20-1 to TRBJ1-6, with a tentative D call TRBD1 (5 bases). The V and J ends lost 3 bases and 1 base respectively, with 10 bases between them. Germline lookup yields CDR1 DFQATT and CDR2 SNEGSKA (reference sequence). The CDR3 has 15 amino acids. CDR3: CSASYGGSYNSPLHF. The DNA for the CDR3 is TGCAGTGCTAGTTACGGGGGATCCTATAATTCACCCCTCCACTTT.

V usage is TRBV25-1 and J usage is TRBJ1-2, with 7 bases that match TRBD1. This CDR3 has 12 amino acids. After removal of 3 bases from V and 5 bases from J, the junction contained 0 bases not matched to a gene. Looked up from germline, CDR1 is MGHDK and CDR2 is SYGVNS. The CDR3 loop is CASSETGYGYTF. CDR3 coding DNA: TGTGCCAGCAGTGAGACAGGGTATGGCTACACCTTC.

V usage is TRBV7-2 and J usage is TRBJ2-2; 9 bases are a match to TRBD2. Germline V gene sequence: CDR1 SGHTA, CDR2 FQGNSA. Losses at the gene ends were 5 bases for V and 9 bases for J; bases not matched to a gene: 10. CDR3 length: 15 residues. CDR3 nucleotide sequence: TGTGCCAGCAGCACCCGACTAGCGGCGGGTCGGGAGCTGTTTTTT. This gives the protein CASSTRLAAGRELFF.

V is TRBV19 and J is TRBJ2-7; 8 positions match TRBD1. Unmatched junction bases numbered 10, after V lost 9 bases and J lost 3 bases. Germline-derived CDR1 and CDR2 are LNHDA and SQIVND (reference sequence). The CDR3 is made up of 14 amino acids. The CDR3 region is CASKTGVMDYEQYF. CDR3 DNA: TGTGCCAGCAAGACAGGGGTAATGGACTACGAGCAGTACTTC.

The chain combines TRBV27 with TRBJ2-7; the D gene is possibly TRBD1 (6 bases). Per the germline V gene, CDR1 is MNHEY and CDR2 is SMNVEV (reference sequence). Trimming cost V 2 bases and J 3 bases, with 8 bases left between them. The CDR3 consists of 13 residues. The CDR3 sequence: CASSLHRDYEQYF. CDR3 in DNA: TGTGCCAGCAGTTTACACAGGGACTACGAGCAGTACTTC.

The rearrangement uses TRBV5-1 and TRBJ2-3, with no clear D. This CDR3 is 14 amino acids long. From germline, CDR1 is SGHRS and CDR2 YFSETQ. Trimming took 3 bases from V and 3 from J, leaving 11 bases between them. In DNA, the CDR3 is TGCGCCAGCAGCTCCGCTATCCGAACAGATACGCAGTATTTT. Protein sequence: CASSSAIRTDTQYF. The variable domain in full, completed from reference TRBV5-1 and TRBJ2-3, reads KAGVTQTPRYLIKTRGQQVTLSCSPISGHRSVSWYQQTPGQGLQFLFEYFSETQRNKGNFPGRFSGRQFSNSRSEMNVSTLELGDSALYLCASSSAIRTDTQYFGPGTRLTVL.

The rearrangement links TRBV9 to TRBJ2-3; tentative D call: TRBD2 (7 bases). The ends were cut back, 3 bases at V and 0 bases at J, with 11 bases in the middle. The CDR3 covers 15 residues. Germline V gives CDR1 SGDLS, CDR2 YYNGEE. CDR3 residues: CASSDGGRSTDTQYF. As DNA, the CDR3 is TGTGCCAGCAGCGACGGGGGGCGCAGCACAGATACGCAGTATTTT.

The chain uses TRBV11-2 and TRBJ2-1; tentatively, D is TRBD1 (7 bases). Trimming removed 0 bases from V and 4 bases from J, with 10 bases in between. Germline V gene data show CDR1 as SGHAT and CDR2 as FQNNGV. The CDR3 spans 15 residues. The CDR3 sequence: CASSLEGGQYNEQFF. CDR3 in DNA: TGTGCCAGCAGCTTAGAGGGGGGACAGTACAATGAGCAGTTCTTC.

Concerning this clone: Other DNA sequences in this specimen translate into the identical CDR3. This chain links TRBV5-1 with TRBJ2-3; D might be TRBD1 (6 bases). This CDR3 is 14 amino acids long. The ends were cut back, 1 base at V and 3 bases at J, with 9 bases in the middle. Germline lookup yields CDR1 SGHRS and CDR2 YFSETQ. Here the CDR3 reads CASSLLRGTDTQYF. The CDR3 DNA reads TGCGCCAGCAGCTTGCTCAGGGGAACAGATACGCAGTATTTT.

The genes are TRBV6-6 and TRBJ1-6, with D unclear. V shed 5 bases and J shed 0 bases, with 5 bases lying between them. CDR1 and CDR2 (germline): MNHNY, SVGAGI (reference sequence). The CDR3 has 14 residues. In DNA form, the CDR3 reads TGTGCCAGCAGTCGCAGCTCCTATAATTCACCCCTCCACTTT. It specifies CASSRSSYNSPLHF.

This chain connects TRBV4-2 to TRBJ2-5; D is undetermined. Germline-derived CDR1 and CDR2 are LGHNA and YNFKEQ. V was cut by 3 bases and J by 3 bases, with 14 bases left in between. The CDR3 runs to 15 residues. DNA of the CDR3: TGTGCCAGCAGCCACCTTATGGGCCAGGAAGAGACCCAGTACTTC. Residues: CASSHLMGQEETQYF.

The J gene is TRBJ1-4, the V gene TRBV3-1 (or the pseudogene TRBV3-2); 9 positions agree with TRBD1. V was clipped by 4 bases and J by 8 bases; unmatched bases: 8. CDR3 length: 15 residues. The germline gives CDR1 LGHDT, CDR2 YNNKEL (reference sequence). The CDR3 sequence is CASSPPGQGGEKLFF. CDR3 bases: TGTGCCAGCAGCCCTCCGGGACAGGGAGGCGAAAAACTGTTTTTT.

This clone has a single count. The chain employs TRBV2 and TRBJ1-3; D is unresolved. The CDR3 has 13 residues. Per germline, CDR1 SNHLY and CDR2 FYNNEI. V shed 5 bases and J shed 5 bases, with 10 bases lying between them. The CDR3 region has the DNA TGTGCCAGCAGTCTCCCCCAGAGAAACACCATATATTTT. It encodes CASSLPQRNTIYF.

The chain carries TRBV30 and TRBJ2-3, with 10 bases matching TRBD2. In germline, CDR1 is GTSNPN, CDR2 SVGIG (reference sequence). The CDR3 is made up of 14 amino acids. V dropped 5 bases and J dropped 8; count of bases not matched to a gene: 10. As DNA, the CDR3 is TGTGCCTGGGGCCCCAGCGGGGGGGCGGGTACGCAGTATTTT. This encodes CAWGPSGGAGTQYF.

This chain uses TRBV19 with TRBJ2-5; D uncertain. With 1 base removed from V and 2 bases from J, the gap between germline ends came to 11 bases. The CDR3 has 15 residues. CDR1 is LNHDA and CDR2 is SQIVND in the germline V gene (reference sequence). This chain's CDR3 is CASSIGRPPQETQYF. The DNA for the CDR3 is TGTGCCAGTAGTATAGGCAGGCCACCGCAAGAGACCCAGTACTTC.

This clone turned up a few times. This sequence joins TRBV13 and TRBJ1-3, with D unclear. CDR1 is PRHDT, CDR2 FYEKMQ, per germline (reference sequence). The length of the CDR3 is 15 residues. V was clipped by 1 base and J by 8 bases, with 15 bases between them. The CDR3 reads CASSLAASSRDTIYF. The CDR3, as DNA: TGTGCCAGCAGCTTAGCCGCCTCTAGTAGAGACACCATATATTTT.